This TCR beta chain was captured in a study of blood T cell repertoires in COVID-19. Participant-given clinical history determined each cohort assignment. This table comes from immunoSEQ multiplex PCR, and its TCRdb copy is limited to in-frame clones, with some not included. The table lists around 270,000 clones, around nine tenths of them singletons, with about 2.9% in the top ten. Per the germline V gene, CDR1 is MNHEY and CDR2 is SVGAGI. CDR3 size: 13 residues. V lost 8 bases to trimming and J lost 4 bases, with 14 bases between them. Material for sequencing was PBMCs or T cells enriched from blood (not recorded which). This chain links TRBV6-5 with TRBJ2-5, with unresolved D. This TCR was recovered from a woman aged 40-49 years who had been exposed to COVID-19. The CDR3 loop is CASALPRRETQYF. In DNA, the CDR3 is TGTGCCAGCGCCCTACCTAGACGAGAGACCCAGTACTTC.